Below are 14 T cell receptor beta chains sequenced from a single sample in a study of vaccination and CD4 T cells after COVID-19. The Oncomine TCR Beta short-read assay was what sequenced the DNA obtained from cultured CD4+ T cells. TCRdb re-called the PCR reads with MiXCR, one entry per CDR3 protein. The top ten clones hold under 6.5% of a sample with more than 20,000 distinct CDR3 sequences, approximately 42% of them seen once. Regarding time point: late sampling 161 to 241 days after vaccination in three convalescent patients. Treatment reported: roughly ten-day PBMC culture with coronavirus spike peptide pools or control peptides (ViraFEST assay). Which antigens these TCRs recognize remains unknown. The specimen was CD4+ T cells from blood, cultured in vitro, collected about 7 months after SARS-CoV-2 vaccination. All receptors come from a human donor who had recovered from COVID-19.

This clonotype was recorded a few times. DNA of the CDR3: TGCAGTGCTAGAGATTCCGGTAGGGACACTGATCAGCCCCAGCATTTT. Protein product: CSARDSGRDTDQPQHF. V gene TRBV20-1 combines with J gene TRBJ1-5; TRBD1 is a possible D gene (6 bases). CDR3 length: 16 amino acids. Germline assignment: CDR1 DFQATT and CDR2 SNEGSKA (reference sequence). With 0 bases removed from V and 5 bases from J, the gap between germline ends came to 17 bases.

The chain joins TRBV5-4 to TRBJ1-2; D uncertain. Germline CDR1 is SGHNT and CDR2 is YYREEE (reference sequence). V shed 3 bases and J shed 3 bases, with 12 bases lying between them. This CDR3 region has 14 residues. The CDR3 sequence: CASSSEVDYYGYTF. Here the CDR3 DNA reads TGTGCCAGCAGCTCTGAGGTGGACTACTATGGCTACACCTTC.

V gene TRBV6-2 or TRBV6-3 combines with J gene TRBJ2-5, with TRBD1 matching over 8 bases. Germline lookup yields CDR1 MNHEY and CDR2 SVGEGT. V gave up 4 bases and J gave up 7 bases; unmatched junction bases: 11. The length of the CDR3 is 15 residues. CDR3 nucleotides: TGTGCCAGCAGTTTTTCGGACAGGGTCCTTGGGACCCAGTACTTC. Translated: CASSFSDRVLGTQYF.

In nucleotides, the CDR3 is TGTGCCAGCAGTACCCCGGGACTAGACGAGACCCAGTACTTC. It encodes CASSTPGLDETQYF. This chain uses TRBV28 with TRBJ2-5; 8 nucleotides match TRBD2. V lost 5 bases and J lost 5; bases outside the gene matches: 7. The germline V gene encodes CDR1 MDHEN and CDR2 SYDVKM. The CDR3 loop spans 14 amino acids.

This clonotype was counted a single time. The rearrangement links TRBV6-1 to TRBJ2-2, with TRBD2 identical over 11 bases. Trimming at V came to 6 bases and at J to 7 bases, leaving 10 bases not matched to a gene. The CDR3 extends over 16 amino acids. Per the germline V gene, CDR1 is MNHNS and CDR2 is SASEGT. CDR3 protein: CASRPFGLAGGGELFF. The DNA of the CDR3 is TGTGCCAGCAGACCATTCGGACTAGCGGGTGGCGGGGAGCTGTTTTTT.

The rearrangement links TRBV6-2 or TRBV6-3 to TRBJ2-3, with D perhaps TRBD2 (6 bases). CDR1 and CDR2 (germline): MNHEY, SVGEGT. The ends were cut back, 6 bases at V and 0 bases at J, with 13 bases in the middle. The CDR3 runs to 15 residues. This CDR3 is CASRNGGPSTDTQYF. Here the CDR3 DNA reads TGTGCCAGCAGAAACGGAGGGCCTAGCACAGATACGCAGTATTTT.

V is TRBV20-1 and J is TRBJ2-5; no clear D. The CDR3 covers 13 residues. Per the germline V gene, CDR1 is DFQATT and CDR2 is SNEGSKA (reference sequence). The V and J ends lost 0 bases and 9 bases respectively, with 14 bases between them. CDR3 DNA: TGCAGTGCTAGAGATCTGGTTGCCTGGGCCCAGTACTTC. It codes for CSARDLVAWAQYF.

About this clonotype itself: One end of the junction is discordant with germline, which a read error may explain. This rearrangement joins TRBV6-1 to TRBJ1-1; D may be TRBD1 (6 bases). The CDR3 has 12 amino acids. Germline lookup yields CDR1 MNHNS and CDR2 SASEGT. The CDR3 nucleotides are TGTGCCAGCAGTGGAGGGGGGACTGGAGCTTTCTTT. The encoded protein is CASSGGGTGAFF.

Only a few counts were recorded for this clonotype. The rearrangement uses TRBV20-1 and TRBJ2-3; TRBD2 matches at 8 bases. Trimming took 3 bases from V and 1 from J; bases not matched to a gene: 9. The CDR3 runs 16 residues. Germline CDR1 reads DFQATT; CDR2 reads SNEGSKA (reference sequence). The CDR3 sequence is CSARSTREGGTDTQYF. Written as DNA, the CDR3 is TGCAGTGCTAGGAGTACCCGGGAGGGGGGCACAGATACGCAGTATTTT.

Only a few counts were recorded for this clonotype. The gene calls are TRBV15 and TRBJ1-1, with unresolved D. CDR1 LNHNV and CDR2 YYDKDF come from the germline V gene (reference sequence). This CDR3 region has 12 residues. Trimming removed 0 bases from V and 3 bases from J, with 2 bases in between. DNA for the CDR3: TGTGCCACCAGCAGAGAGGACACTGAAGCTTTCTTT. It specifies CATSREDTEAFF.

This clonotype was observed a few times. This chain links TRBV20-1 with TRBJ2-1, with a weak D call TRBD2 (6 bases). The V gene's germline CDR1 is DFQATT and CDR2 SNEGSKA (reference sequence). There are 16 residues in the CDR3. V dropped 0 bases and J dropped 4 bases, with 16 bases sitting between them. The chain's CDR3 is CSARDTVTGVYNEQFF. The CDR3 coding sequence is TGCAGTGCTAGAGATACTGTAACGGGAGTGTACAATGAGCAGTTCTTC.

This clonotype was seen only once. This sequence joins TRBV29-1 and TRBJ1-1, with TRBD1 matching 8 bases. The J segment lost 5 bases and the V segment lost 7 bases, leaving 6 bases of the junction unmatched. Germline CDR1 and CDR2: SQVTM and ANQGSEA. The CDR3 runs 12 residues. The CDR3 DNA is TGCAGCGGCTGGACAGGGATAACTGAAGCTTTCTTT. Translating it yields CSGWTGITEAFF.

This clonotype was seen a few times. The chain's CDR3 is CASSGQTGNQPQHF. The CDR3, as DNA: TGTGCCAGTAGTGGGCAAACAGGTAATCAGCCCCAGCATTTT. The genes are TRBV19 and TRBJ1-5; weak D call: TRBD1 (5 bases). The CDR3 runs to 14 residues. Germline V gene sequence: CDR1 LNHDA, CDR2 SQIVND (reference sequence). V gave up 5 bases and J gave up 4 bases, with 12 bases separating them. Combining the CDR3 with reference TRBV19 and TRBJ1-5 gives the whole variable domain DGGITQSPKYLFRKEGQNVTLSCEQNLNHDAMYWYRQDPGQGLRLIYYSQIVNDFQKGDIAEGYSVSREKKESFPLTVTSAQKNPTAFYLCASSGQTGNQPQHFGDGTRLSIL.

The chain recombines TRBV9 with TRBJ2-3; TRBD2 aligns across 10 bases. V lost 0 bases to trimming and J lost 4 bases; unmatched junction nucleotides: 5. Germline values: CDR1 SGDLS, CDR2 YYNGEE. CDR3 size: 16 residues. The CDR3 DNA sequence: TGTGCCAGCAGCGTAGGCGCCAGCGGGAGGGCAGATACGCAGTATTTT. Translated: CASSVGASGRADTQYF.